This T cell receptor beta chain is drawn from a study of shared clonotypes between healthy human individuals. Original analysis: Sequence data from immunoSEQ were junction-only and lacked quality scores; consequently, filtering differed. Produced via immunoSEQ multiplex PCR; TCRdb's table is partial and in-frame only. The V and J calls and clone size come from that table; D and trimming were worked out from the DNA. The sample has 2 million to 2.5 million clones, over 85% seen once. General study results and limits: Rarefaction revealed incomplete sorted-subset sequencing despite large depth.

As to this clone: Its antigen is not identified. The same CDR3 arises from other DNA sequences in this sample as well.

CDR3 length: 15 residues. Germline values: CDR1 SGHRS, CDR2 YFSETQ. V dropped 0 bases and J dropped 2; count of bases not matched to a gene: 5. All the donors were Caucasian adults who lived in Nashville, Tennessee. The study separated CD4+ cells into CD45RA+ naive and CD45RA-negative memory subsets. The genes are TRBV5-1 and TRBJ2-7; TRBD2 agrees at 7 bases. This sequence originates from a man aged 18 to 29 in good health. Some clones in this sample may be carry-over from other donors' samples. The sequenced sample consisted of naive CD4+ T cells from PBMCs. The subset was: CD45RA+ positively selected. Written as DNA, the CDR3 is TGCGCCAGCAGCTTGGTTGCGGGAGTCACCTACGAGCAGTACTTC. This sequence encodes CASSLVAGVTYEQYF. Combining the CDR3 with reference TRBV5-1 and TRBJ2-7 gives the whole variable domain KAGVTQTPRYLIKTRGQQVTLSCSPISGHRSVSWYQQTPGQGLQFLFEYFSETQRNKGNFPGRFSGRQFSNSRSEMNVSTLELGDSALYLCASSLVAGVTYEQYFGPGTRLTVT.